One sample yielded the 32 T cell receptor beta chains listed below, sequenced in a study of technical replicates of blood from a few donors. The repertoire was sequenced with immunoSEQ multiplex PCR; TCRdb's copy has only in-frame clones and lacks some. Of about 84,000 clones detected, approximately 93% appear once; the ten largest clones hold about 0.26%. Source material: T cells isolated from PBMCs. These receptors were collected from a human donor in good health.

The chain employs TRBV5-6 and TRBJ1-1; D uncertain. The CDR3 is 14 residues long. Trimming left V 1 base short and J 0 bases short, with 7 bases between. CDR1 and CDR2 from the germline V gene are SGHDT and YYEEEE. The CDR3 DNA is TGTGCCAGCAGCTTGCTACCGTTGAACACTGAAGCTTTCTTT. This translates into CASSLLPLNTEAFF.

The J gene is TRBJ2-4, the V gene TRBV29-1; no definite D call. Trimming took off 7 bases at V and 0 bases at J, with 10 bases between the two ends. The CDR3 has 13 amino acids. The germline V gene encodes CDR1 SQVTM and CDR2 ANQGSEA. CDR3 nucleotide sequence: TGCAGCGGATTAGATGTAGCCAAAAACATTCAGTACTTC. Protein: CSGLDVAKNIQYF.

The sample holds a few counts of this clone. The V call is TRBV14, the J call TRBJ1-1; tentative D call: TRBD1 (6 bases). Germline V CDR1 and CDR2: SGHDN, FVKESK. V shed 2 bases and J shed 1 base, with 14 bases lying between them. CDR3 size: 16 residues. The DNA for the CDR3 is TGTGCCAGCAGCCAACTAAAGACAGGAGAGAACACTGAAGCTTTCTTT. Translation gives CASSQLKTGENTEAFF.

The rearrangement joins TRBV5-1 to TRBJ2-1; a possible D gene is TRBD2 (5 bases). In germline, CDR1 is SGHRS, CDR2 YFSETQ. This CDR3 comprises 14 residues. V gave up 5 bases and J gave up 1 base, with 10 bases separating them. This CDR3 is CASRERQSYNEQFF. CDR3 bases: TGCGCCAGCAGGGAGCGGCAATCCTACAATGAGCAGTTCTTC. The entire variable domain, with the rest obtained from reference TRBV5-1 and TRBJ2-1, is as follows: KAGVTQTPRYLIKTRGQQVTLSCSPISGHRSVSWYQQTPGQGLQFLFEYFSETQRNKGNFPGRFSGRQFSNSRSEMNVSTLELGDSALYLCASRERQSYNEQFFGPGTRLTVL.

V and J are TRBV6-1 and TRBJ2-7; D is undetermined. This CDR3 spans 12 amino acids. Germline CDR1 is MNHNS and CDR2 is SASEGT. Trimming stripped 4 bases from V and 4 bases from J, with 8 bases between. CDR3 amino acids: CASSVGFYEQYF. The CDR3 nucleotides read TGTGCCAGCAGTGTGGGCTTTTACGAGCAGTACTTC.

The V call is TRBV5-5, the J call TRBJ1-1, with a weak D call TRBD1 (5 bases). This CDR3 contains 13 residues. Germline loops: CDR1 SGHKS, CDR2 YYEKEE (reference sequence). The V end lost 4 bases, the J end lost 3 bases, and 10 bases lay between the germline ends. CDR3 DNA sequence: TGTGCCAGCAGCGTCAGGGTCGACACTGAAGCTTTCTTT. This codes for CASSVRVDTEAFF.

The chain recombines TRBV6-5 with TRBJ2-3; 7 bases are shared with TRBD1. The germline V gene encodes CDR1 MNHEY and CDR2 SVGAGI. The CDR3 contains 15 residues. V lost 2 bases and J lost 3; bases outside the gene matches: 5. Here the CDR3 DNA reads TGTGCCAGCAGTTACCCCGCAGGGGGTACAGATACGCAGTATTTT. Residues: CASSYPAGGTDTQYF.

V gene TRBV2 combines with J gene TRBJ2-7; TRBD2 matches 14 bases. The V gene's germline CDR1 is SNHLY and CDR2 FYNNEI. The CDR3 extends over 15 amino acids. Germline trimming cut 6 bases from V and 5 bases from J; bases unmatched to any gene: 6. CDR3 amino acids: CASSQGTSGSNEQYF. The CDR3 nucleotides are TGTGCCAGCAGCCAAGGGACTAGCGGGAGCAACGAGCAGTACTTC.

The CDR3 loop is CSGETGGHTEAFF. The CDR3 nucleotides read TGCAGCGGGGAGACAGGGGGGCACACTGAAGCTTTCTTT. The rearrangement uses TRBV29-1 and TRBJ1-1; 9 nucleotides line up with TRBD1. Germline assignment: CDR1 SQVTM and CDR2 ANQGSEA. CDR3 length equals 13 residues. The ends lost 7 bases at V and 3 bases at J; junction bases unmatched: 6.

The genes are TRBV2 and TRBJ1-1; no reliable D call. Germline V CDR1 and CDR2: SNHLY, FYNNEI. V lost 0 bases to trimming and J lost 1 base, with 12 bases between them. CDR3 size: 16 residues. CDR3 nucleotide sequence: TGTGCCAGCAGTGAAGCTGGGTGGGAGACGAACACTGAAGCTTTCTTT. Its protein is CASSEAGWETNTEAFF.

The rearrangement uses TRBV6-5 and TRBJ2-7; 11 nucleotides align to TRBD1. Looked up from germline, CDR1 is MNHEY and CDR2 is SVGAGI. The CDR3 is 15 residues long. With V trimmed by 2 bases and J by 4 bases, 4 bases remained unmatched. The CDR3 DNA sequence: TGTGCCAGCAGTTACGGGACAGGGGGGTGGTACGAGCAGTACTTC. Its translation is CASSYGTGGWYEQYF.

This rearrangement joins TRBV7-9 to TRBJ2-3; D is uncertain. V lost 5 bases and J 5 bases, leaving 8 bases between the germline ends. The germline CDR1 and CDR2 sequences are SEHNR and FQNEAQ (reference sequence). The CDR3 has 12 residues. For the CDR3, the DNA is TGTGCCAGCAGCCCCGGTGGAGATACGCAGTATTTT. Translation: CASSPGGDTQYF.

This clone was seen a single time. J is TRBJ2-3 and V is TRBV4-1; 9 nucleotides align to TRBD2. Germline V CDR1 and CDR2: MGHRA, YSYEKL. Trimming took 1 base from V and 0 from J; bases not matched to a gene: 8. This CDR3 spans 18 amino acids. The CDR3 bases are TGCGCCAGCAGCCAAGTTGTTTGGCGGGGGGGCAGCACAGATACGCAGTATTTT. Amino acids: CASSQVVWRGGSTDTQYF.

The chain employs TRBV28 and TRBJ2-5; the match to TRBD2 covers 7 bases. The CDR3 has 16 residues. The V segment lost 7 bases and the J segment 1 base; nucleotides outside the gene matches: 12. Germline V lookup: CDR1 MDHEN, CDR2 SYDVKM. CDR3 coding DNA: TGTGCCAGCACCTTTAGGGCTAGCGGATTCCAAGAGACCCAGTACTTC. Its translation: CASTFRASGFQETQYF.

The chain couples TRBV9 to TRBJ1-1; D is undetermined. CDR1 and CDR2 (germline): SGDLS, YYNGEE. The V end was cut by 6 bases, the J end by 4 bases, with 16 bases between. The CDR3 has 14 residues. The CDR3 sequence is CASKAGGLGTEAFF. CDR3 coding DNA: TGTGCCAGCAAGGCGGGCGGATTGGGCACTGAAGCTTTCTTT.

The chain is built from TRBV6-1 and TRBJ2-5; no reliable D call. Germline values: CDR1 MNHNS, CDR2 SASEGT. The CDR3 runs to 17 residues. The V and J ends lost 4 bases and 4 bases respectively, with 22 bases between them. The CDR3: CASSGKDGGRLGETQYF. The CDR3, as DNA: TGTGCCAGCAGTGGAAAAGACGGCGGTAGGCTTGGAGAGACCCAGTACTTC.

The sample holds one count of this clone. The chain uses TRBV27 and TRBJ2-1; TRBD2 matches 7 bases. V was clipped by 1 base and J by 7 bases; unmatched bases: 10. The germline V gene has CDR1 MNHEY and CDR2 SMNVEV (reference sequence). The CDR3 loop spans 16 amino acids. DNA for the CDR3: TGTGCCAGCAGTTTATTGCCTAGCGGCTTGGGTAATGAGCAGTTCTTC. Translated: CASSLLPSGLGNEQFF.

This clone was recorded only once. The rearrangement uses TRBV7-8 and TRBJ1-4; D gene ambiguous. V gave up 6 bases and J gave up 0 bases, with 14 bases separating them. The CDR3 has 16 residues. The V gene's germline CDR1 is SGHVS and CDR2 FQNEAQ. CDR3 DNA sequence: TGTGCCAGCAGGCTAGGAGGGATTGCAACTAATGAAAAACTGTTTTTT. This encodes CASRLGGIATNEKLFF.

This chain joins TRBV5-1 and TRBJ2-1; possible D gene TRBD2, 5 bases. Germline V CDR1 and CDR2: SGHRS, YFSETQ. Trimming took 4 bases from V and 2 from J, leaving 10 bases between them. This CDR3 is 14 amino acids long. Here the CDR3 DNA reads TGCGCCAGCAGCGGCGGGTCGACCTACAATGAGCAGTTCTTC. This gives the protein CASSGGSTYNEQFF.

This rearrangement joins TRBV11-3 to TRBJ2-2; 11 bases align to TRBD2. CDR1 and CDR2 (germline): SGHNT, YENEEA. The V gene end was trimmed by 5 bases and the J gene end by 3 bases; junction bases not matched to a gene: 2. This CDR3 is 15 amino acids long. As DNA, the CDR3 is TGTGCCAGCAGCCTAGCGGGAGGTGACACCGGGGAGCTGTTTTTT. Amino acids: CASSLAGGDTGELFF. The full variable domain, its missing parts supplied by reference TRBV11-3 and TRBJ2-2, is EAGVVQSPRYKIIEKKQPVAFWCNPISGHNTLYWYLQNLGQGPELLIRYENEEAVDDSQLPKDRFSAERLKGVDSTLKIQPAELGDSAVYLCASSLAGGDTGELFFGEGSRLTVL.

The count of this clone is one. The rearrangement links TRBV4-1 to TRBJ2-7; D may be TRBD2 (6 bases). CDR1 and CDR2 (germline): MGHRA, YSYEKL. The CDR3 is 13 amino acids. Trimming stripped 4 bases from V and 6 bases from J, with 13 bases between. The CDR3, as DNA: TGCGCCAGCAGCCGAGTGGGGAGGTTCGAGCAGTACTTC. Translated: CASSRVGRFEQYF.

The chain has TRBV5-1 and TRBJ2-5, with a tentative D call TRBD2 (7 bases). This CDR3 is built from 15 residues. V lost 4 bases and J lost 5, with 18 bases in between. The germline CDR1 and CDR2 sequences are SGHRS and YFSETQ. The CDR3: CASSQSRGAGETQYF. The CDR3 region has the DNA TGCGCCAGCAGCCAGAGCCGGGGGGCCGGGGAGACCCAGTACTTC.

The rearrangement uses TRBV5-4 and TRBJ1-1; 7 bases match TRBD1. The V gene's germline CDR1 is SGHNT and CDR2 YYREEE (reference sequence). The CDR3 length is 14 residues. J gave up 4 bases and V 7 bases, and 10 bases lay outside the gene matches. As DNA, the CDR3 is TGTGCCAGCCGACAGGGTCTTAGTGGCACTGAAGCTTTCTTT. Translation gives CASRQGLSGTEAFF.

The chain carries TRBV11-2 and TRBJ2-1; D is perhaps TRBD2 (5 bases). CDR1 and CDR2 (germline): SGHAT, FQNNGV. The V and J ends lost 4 bases and 10 bases respectively, with 20 bases between them. The CDR3 has 15 residues. The CDR3 sequence: CASSYTWSGEGEQFF. The CDR3 DNA is TGTGCCAGCAGCTACACCTGGTCGGGTGAGGGAGAGCAGTTCTTC.

This clone occurred a few times. The chain has TRBV11-2 and TRBJ2-2, with D perhaps TRBD1 (6 bases). The CDR3 extends over 14 amino acids. Germline V gene lookup returns CDR1 SGHAT and CDR2 FQNNGV. Trimming stripped 6 bases from V and 2 bases from J, with 10 bases between. CDR3 in amino acids: CASSAGANTGELFF. The DNA of the CDR3 is TGTGCCAGCAGTGCAGGGGCAAACACCGGGGAGCTGTTTTTT.

The chain joins TRBV2 to TRBJ2-7, with unresolved D. Germline values: CDR1 SNHLY, CDR2 FYNNEI. Deletions cut 1 base from V and 0 bases from J, with 7 bases between. The length of the CDR3 is 14 residues. The CDR3 region has the DNA TGTGCCAGCAGTGAAGAGAGATACTCCTACGAGCAGTACTTC. It specifies CASSEERYSYEQYF.

The J gene is TRBJ2-1, the V gene TRBV27, with 7 nucleotides matching TRBD1. CDR1 is MNHEY, CDR2 SMNVEV, per germline (reference sequence). V shed 5 bases and J 8 bases; nucleotides not matched to a gene: 15. The CDR3 contains 16 residues. The CDR3 loop reads CASSPRDSWVLDEQFF. The CDR3 region has the DNA TGTGCCAGCAGTCCACGGGACAGTTGGGTTCTCGATGAGCAGTTCTTC.

This chain connects TRBV5-5 to TRBJ1-6; TRBD1 is a possible D gene (5 bases). The V end was cut by 2 bases, the J end by 7 bases, with 16 bases between. Germline assignment: CDR1 SGHKS and CDR2 YYEKEE (reference sequence). The CDR3 is 16 amino acids. The CDR3 spells CASSFSGLLGNSPLHF. The CDR3 DNA sequence: TGTGCCAGCAGCTTTTCGGGACTTCTTGGGAATTCACCCCTCCACTTT. The variable domain in full, with the rest retrieved from reference TRBV5-5 and TRBJ1-6, is DAGVTQSPTHLIKTRGQQVTLRCSPISGHKSVSWYQQVLGQGPQFIFQYYEKEERGRGNFPDRFSARQFPNYSSELNVNALLLGDSALYLCASSFSGLLGNSPLHFGNGTRLTVT.

The rearrangement links TRBV6-5 to TRBJ2-2; TRBD2 agrees at 8 bases. Trimming cost V 7 bases and J 6 bases; bases outside gene matches: 7. Per the germline V gene, CDR1 is MNHEY and CDR2 is SVGAGI. The CDR3 sequence is 14 residues long. The CDR3 protein is CASTRGGIAGELFF. The CDR3 nucleotides are TGTGCCAGCACCCGGGGGGGCATAGCCGGGGAGCTGTTTTTT.

This chain connects TRBV27 to TRBJ2-2, with TRBD2 matching over 10 bases. The CDR3 runs 16 residues. The ends lost 6 bases at V and 1 base at J; junction bases unmatched: 5. Germline V gene lookup returns CDR1 MNHEY and CDR2 SMNVEV (reference sequence). The CDR3 loop is CASSPGLAENTGELFF. The CDR3 nucleotides are TGTGCCAGCAGCCCCGGACTAGCGGAGAACACCGGGGAGCTGTTTTTT.

The rearrangement uses TRBV7-2 and TRBJ2-3; D not resolved. Trimming took 3 bases from V and 1 from J, leaving 8 bases between them. The germline gives CDR1 SGHTA, CDR2 FQGNSA. CDR3 length: 14 residues. CDR3 bases: TGTGCCAGCAGCTTTAGTCGTGGCACAGATACGCAGTATTTT. Residues: CASSFSRGTDTQYF.

This chain links TRBV13 with TRBJ2-4; 7 bases are shared with TRBD1. Losses at the gene ends were 2 bases for V and 8 bases for J; bases not matched to a gene: 9. The CDR3 is 15 amino acids. Germline assignment: CDR1 PRHDT and CDR2 FYEKMQ (reference sequence). For the CDR3, the DNA is TGTGCCAGCAGCTTAACACAGGGGTGGGCGGACATTCAGTACTTC. Residues: CASSLTQGWADIQYF.